Listed below are T cell receptor beta chains from one sample, sequenced in a study of breast tumors, draining lymph nodes, adjacent tissues. TCRdb called the multiplex PCR reads again in MiXCR, with one record for every CDR3 protein. Among under 35,000 distinct CDR3 sequences listed, 60% to 80% were seen once. Source material: breast tumor tissue. The receptors originated from a female donor with breast cancer. Some clones in this sample may be carry-over from other donors' samples. Each CDR3 is given with its conserved first and last residue. Not every row has a clone size; where given, it reads once, few, many or a size class.

cdr3_length: 17
v_call: TRBV20-1
clone_size: NA
j_call: TRBJ2-3
cdr3_aa: CSAIDPGLAPYTDTQYF

cdr3_length: 17
v_call: TRBV9
clone_size: many
j_call: TRBJ1-2
cdr3_aa: CASSVAQVTGGSYGYTF

cdr3_length: 15
v_call: TRBV4-1
clone_size: few
j_call: TRBJ1-6
cdr3_aa: CASSQRQGYNSPLHF

cdr3_length: 14
v_call: TRBV7-2
clone_size: medium-sized
j_call: TRBJ1-2
cdr3_aa: CASSLSRDSYGYTF

cdr3_length: 13
v_call: TRBV5-1
clone_size: large
j_call: TRBJ2-7
cdr3_aa: CASTTGGTYEQYF

cdr3_length: 16
v_call: TRBV19
clone_size: NA
j_call: TRBJ1-4
cdr3_aa: CASSIRQGATNEKLFF

cdr3_length: 15
v_call: TRBV20-1
clone_size: NA
j_call: TRBJ1-2
cdr3_aa: CSAQSRGEGDYGYTF

cdr3_length: 14
v_call: TRBV19
clone_size: NA
j_call: TRBJ2-5
cdr3_aa: CASSMRGMGQPQYF

cdr3_length: 15
v_call: TRBV7-2
clone_size: NA
j_call: TRBJ1-6
cdr3_aa: CASSSEGRSNSSLHF

cdr3_length: 14
v_call: TRBV19
clone_size: many
j_call: TRBJ1-2
cdr3_aa: CASSIPGSPYGYTF